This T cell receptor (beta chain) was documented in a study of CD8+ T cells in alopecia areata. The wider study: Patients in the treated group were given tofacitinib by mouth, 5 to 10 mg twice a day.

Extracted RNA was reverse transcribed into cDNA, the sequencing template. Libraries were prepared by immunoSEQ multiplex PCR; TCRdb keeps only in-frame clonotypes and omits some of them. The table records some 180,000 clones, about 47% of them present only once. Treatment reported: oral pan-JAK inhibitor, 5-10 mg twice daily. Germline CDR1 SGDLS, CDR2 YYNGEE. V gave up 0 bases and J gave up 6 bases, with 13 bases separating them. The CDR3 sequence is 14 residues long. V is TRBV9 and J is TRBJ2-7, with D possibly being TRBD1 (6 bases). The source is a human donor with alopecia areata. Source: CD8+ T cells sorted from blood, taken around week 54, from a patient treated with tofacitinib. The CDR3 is CASSVADSIGEQYF. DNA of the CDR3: TGTGCCAGCAGCGTAGCGGACAGCATTGGCGAGCAGTACTTC. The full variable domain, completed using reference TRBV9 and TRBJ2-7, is DSGVTQTPKHLITATGQRVTLRCSPRSGDLSVYWYQQSLDQGLQFLIQYYNGEERAKGNILERFSAQQFPDLHSELNLSSLELGDSALYFCASSVADSIGEQYFGPGTRLTVT.